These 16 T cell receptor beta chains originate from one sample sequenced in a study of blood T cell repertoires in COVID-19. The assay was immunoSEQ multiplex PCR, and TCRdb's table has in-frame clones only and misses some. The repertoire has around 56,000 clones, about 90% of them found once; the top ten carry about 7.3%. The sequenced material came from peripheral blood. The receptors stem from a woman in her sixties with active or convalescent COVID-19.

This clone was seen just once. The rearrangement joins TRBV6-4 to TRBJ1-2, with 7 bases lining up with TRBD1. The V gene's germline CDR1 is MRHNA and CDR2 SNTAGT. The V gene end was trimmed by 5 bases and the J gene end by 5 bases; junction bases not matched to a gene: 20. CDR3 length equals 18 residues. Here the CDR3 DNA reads TGTGCCAGCAGTCCGAATCAACTCCACAGGGGCCGCTGGTATGGCTACACCTTC. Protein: CASSPNQLHRGRWYGYTF.

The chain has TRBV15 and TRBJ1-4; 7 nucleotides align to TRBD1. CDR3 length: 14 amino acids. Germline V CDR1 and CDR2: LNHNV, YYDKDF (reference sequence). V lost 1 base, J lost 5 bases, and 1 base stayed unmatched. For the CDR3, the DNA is TGTGCCACCAGCAGAGCGACAGGGAATGAAAAACTGTTTTTT. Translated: CATSRATGNEKLFF.

CDR3 amino acids: CASSIPGGGGAFF. The CDR3 DNA reads as TGTGCCAGTAGTATACCAGGCGGGGGTGGAGCTTTCTTT. This sequence joins TRBV19 and TRBJ1-1; tentatively, D is TRBD1 (5 bases). Germline V gene sequence: CDR1 LNHDA, CDR2 SQIVND (reference sequence). The CDR3 spans 13 residues. Trimming removed 2 bases at V and 10 bases at J, with 14 bases between.

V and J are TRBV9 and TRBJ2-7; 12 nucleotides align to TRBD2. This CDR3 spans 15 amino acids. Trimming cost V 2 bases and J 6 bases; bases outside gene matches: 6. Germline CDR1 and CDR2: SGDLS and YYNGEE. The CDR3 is CASSVTSGSVGEQYF. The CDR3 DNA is TGTGCCAGCAGCGTGACTAGCGGGAGTGTTGGCGAGCAGTACTTC.

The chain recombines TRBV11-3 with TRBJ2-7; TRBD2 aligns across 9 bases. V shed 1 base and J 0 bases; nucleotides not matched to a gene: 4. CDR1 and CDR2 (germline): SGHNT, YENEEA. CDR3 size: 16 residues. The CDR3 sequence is CASSLGDSGGSYEQYF. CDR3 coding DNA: TGTGCCAGCAGCTTAGGGGATAGCGGGGGCTCCTACGAGCAGTACTTC.

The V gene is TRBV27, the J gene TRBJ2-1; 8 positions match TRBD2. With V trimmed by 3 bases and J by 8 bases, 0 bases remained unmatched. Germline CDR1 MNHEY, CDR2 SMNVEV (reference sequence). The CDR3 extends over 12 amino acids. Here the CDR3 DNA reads TGTGCCAGCAGTTTGACTAGCGATGAGCAGTTCTTC. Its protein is CASSLTSDEQFF.

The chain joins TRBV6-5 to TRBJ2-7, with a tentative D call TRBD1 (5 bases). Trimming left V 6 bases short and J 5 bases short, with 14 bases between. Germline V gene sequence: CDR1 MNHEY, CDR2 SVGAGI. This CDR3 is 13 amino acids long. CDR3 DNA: TGTGCCAGCAGACGCGTGGGGCTTAACGAGCAGTACTTC. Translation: CASRRVGLNEQYF.

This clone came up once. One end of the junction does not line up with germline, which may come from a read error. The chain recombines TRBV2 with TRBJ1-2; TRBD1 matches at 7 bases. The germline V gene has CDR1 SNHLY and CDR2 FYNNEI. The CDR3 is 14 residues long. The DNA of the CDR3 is TGTGCCAGCAGTACCACAGGGGTTGGCTATGGCTACACTTTC. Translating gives CASSTTGVGYGYTF.

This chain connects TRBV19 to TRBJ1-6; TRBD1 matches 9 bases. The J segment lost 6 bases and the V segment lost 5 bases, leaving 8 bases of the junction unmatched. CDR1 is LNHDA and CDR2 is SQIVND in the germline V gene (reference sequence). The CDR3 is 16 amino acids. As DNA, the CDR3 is TGTGCCAGTAGTTACAGGGGGCCCGAAGCTAATTCACCCCTCCACTTT. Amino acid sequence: CASSYRGPEANSPLHF.

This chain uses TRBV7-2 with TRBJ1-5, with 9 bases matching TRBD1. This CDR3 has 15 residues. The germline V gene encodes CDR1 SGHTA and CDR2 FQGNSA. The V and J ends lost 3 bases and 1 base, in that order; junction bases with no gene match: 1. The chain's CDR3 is CASSLGTGSNQPQHF. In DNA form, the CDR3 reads TGTGCCAGCAGCTTGGGGACAGGGAGCAATCAGCCCCAGCATTTT.

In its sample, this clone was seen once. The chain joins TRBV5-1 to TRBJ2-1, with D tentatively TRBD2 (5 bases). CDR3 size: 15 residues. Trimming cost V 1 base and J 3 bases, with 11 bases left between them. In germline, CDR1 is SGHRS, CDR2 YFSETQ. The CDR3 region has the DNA TGCGCCAGCAGCTTGAACGGGATGGGCTACAATGAGCAGTTCTTC. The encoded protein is CASSLNGMGYNEQFF.

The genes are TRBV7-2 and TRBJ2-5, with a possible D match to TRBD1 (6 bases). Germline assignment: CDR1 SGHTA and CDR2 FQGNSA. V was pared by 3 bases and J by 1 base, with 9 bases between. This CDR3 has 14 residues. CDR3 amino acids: CASSLTGTQETQYF. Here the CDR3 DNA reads TGTGCCAGCAGCTTGACAGGAACCCAAGAGACCCAGTACTTC.

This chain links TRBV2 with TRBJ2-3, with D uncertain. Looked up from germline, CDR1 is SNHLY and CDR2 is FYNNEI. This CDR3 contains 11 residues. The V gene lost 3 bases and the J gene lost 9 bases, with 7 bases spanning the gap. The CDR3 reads CASSDRVTQYF. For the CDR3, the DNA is TGTGCCAGCAGTGACCGGGTGACGCAGTATTTT.

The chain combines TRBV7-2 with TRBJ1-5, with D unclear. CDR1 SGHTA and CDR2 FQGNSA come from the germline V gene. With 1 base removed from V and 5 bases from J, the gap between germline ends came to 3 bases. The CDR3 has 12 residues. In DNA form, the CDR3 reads TGTGCCAGCAGCTTAGGAGATCAGCCCCAGCATTTT. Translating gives CASSLGDQPQHF. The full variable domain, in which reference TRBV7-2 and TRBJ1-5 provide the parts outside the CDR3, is GAGVSQSPSNKVTEKGKDVELRCDPISGHTALYWYRQSLGQGLEFLIYFQGNSAPDKSGLPSDRFSAERTGGSVSTLTIQRTQQEDSAVYLCASSLGDQPQHFGDGTRLSIL.

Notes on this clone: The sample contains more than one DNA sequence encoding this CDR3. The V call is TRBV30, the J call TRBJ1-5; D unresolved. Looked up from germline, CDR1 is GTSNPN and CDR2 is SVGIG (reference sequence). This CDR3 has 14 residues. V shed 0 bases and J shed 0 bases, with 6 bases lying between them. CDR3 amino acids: CAWSVQISNQPQHF. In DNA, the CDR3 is TGTGCCTGGAGTGTACAGATTAGCAATCAGCCCCAGCATTTT.

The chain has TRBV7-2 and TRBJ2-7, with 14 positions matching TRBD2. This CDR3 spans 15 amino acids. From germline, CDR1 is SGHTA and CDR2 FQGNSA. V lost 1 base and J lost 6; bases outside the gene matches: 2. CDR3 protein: CASSLGGLAGVEQYF. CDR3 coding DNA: TGTGCCAGCAGCTTAGGGGGACTAGCGGGGGTCGAGCAGTACTTC.